A single sample gave rise to the 2 T cell receptor beta chains below, sequenced in a study of T cell responses to AZD1222 COVID-19 vaccine. TCRdb's table, derived via immunoSEQ multiplex PCR, lists solely in-frame clones and lacks some. The sample contains more than 120,000 clones, roughly 88% of which appear only once. The starting material was peripheral blood, obtained 28 days after the second AZD1222 dose. The receptor set was obtained from an adult who received the AZD1222 COVID-19 vaccine.

This clone has just one count. The chain couples TRBV12-3 or TRBV12-4 to TRBJ2-7; 8 bases are a match to TRBD2. This CDR3 is built from 13 residues. V trimming: 6 bases; J trimming: 6 bases; junction bases outside the gene matches: 7. CDR3: CASSGGDAGEQYF. In nucleotides, the CDR3 is TGTGCCAGCAGCGGGGGGGACGCCGGCGAGCAGTACTTC.

The chain has TRBV19 and TRBJ1-5; D gene unclear. Germline loops: CDR1 LNHDA, CDR2 SQIVND (reference sequence). The CDR3 loop spans 15 amino acids. The V end was cut by 3 bases, the J end by 1 base, with 10 bases between. The CDR3 protein is CASSIRGGSNQPQHF. The CDR3 DNA sequence: TGTGCCAGTAGTATCCGAGGTGGAAGCAATCAGCCCCAGCATTTT.